This TCR beta chain was sequenced for a study of identical twins (dated by TCRdb to 2016 to 2017). Concerning the study at large: TCR alpha and beta repertoires from monozygotic twins, unrelated adults of various ages and cord blood were deep-sequenced to test whether fetal clonotypes persist. Replicate twin experiments were performed at different times using different library preparation protocols to rule out contamination.

What the authors observed across the whole study: In beta out-of-frame sequences, excess twin sharing was weaker, because having fewer shared sequences lowered the signal-to-noise ratio. Zero-insertion analyses could be partly confounded by invariant T cells such as MAIT and iNKT, though diverse VJ usage argued against such confounding for most clonotypes. Out-of-frame TCR alpha sequences shared between twins showed an excess of low generation-probability sequences compared with coincidental sharing between unrelated individuals. Abundant cord blood beta clonotypes carried fewer insertions; young adult naive repertoires showed a weaker similar trend, while memory repertoires showed none. Recombination models systematically underestimated out-of-frame TCR alpha sharing in monozygotic twins but agreed with sharing between unrelated individuals. Because the same donors could not be followed over many years, conclusions were based on cross-sectional statistical analysis.

Taken from cysteine to phenylalanine, the CDR3 has 16 residues. This entry keeps only the CDR3 DNA: 48 bases, framed from base 1. From the germline V gene (reference sequence), CDR1 is DFQATT and CDR2 is SNEGSKA. V sheds 5 bases and J sheds 2 bases, leaving 21 bases between their ends. Receptors were amplified or captured by 5' RACE. Sequencing instrument: Illumina HiSeq 2000. A universal primer binding site was added through template switching, and the final cDNA carried a unique molecular identifier so that TCR cDNA molecules could be counted accurately. First-strand cDNA for TCR alpha and beta chains was synthesized from specific primers in the conserved constant-segment region. To control for contamination, every cDNA library was double barcoded, receiving both a SMART-Mk sample barcode and Illumina barcodes. TruSeq adapter sequences along with Illumina sample barcodes were introduced in two successive PCR steps. The TCR alpha and beta cDNA libraries were sequenced on the Illumina HiSeq platform using custom primers. The source study handled its data this way. MiGEC processed the raw reads to extract unique molecular identifiers, while MiXCR was used to determine the CDR3 positions. For each individual, recombination models were inferred using an EM algorithm with the repgenHMM and IGoR tools. The tcR package in R was used for shared clonotype analysis, with sharing normalized by the product of cloneset sizes. Out-of-frame nonproductive sequences were analyzed to study raw recombination free of thymic and clonal selection effects. TCRdb reworked the public reads: Q25 trimming with fastp, MiXCR clone assembly, productive beta chains retained. Rows with a matching CDR3 protein are joined into one entry that keeps the most common DNA and genes. These V and J calls derive from TCRdb rather than the authors' analysis. A total of 400,000 to 650,000 distinct CDR3 sequences appear in this sample, 22% of them only once. The top ten hold around 1% of the sample.

Every donor in the study was a healthy Caucasian. Three pairs of female monozygotic twins, all aged roughly 18 to 29 years, were included in the twin cohort. Positive isolation kits from Invitrogen were used to isolate the CD4+ and CD8+ T cell populations. This clonotype was counted a few times. Its antigen remains undetermined. Base qualities are not recorded, but no much larger clone differs from it by a single base. The sample also formed part of further work on T cells expressing NK-cell markers. From that second study: TCR beta-chain repertoires were profiled in sorted CD3+CD56+NKG2C+, CD3+CD56+NKG2C- and CD3+CD56-NKG2C+ T-cell subsets from eight donors. Seven of the eight sequenced donors were HCMV-seropositive and one was HCMV-seronegative. In several experiments an anti-gammadeltaTCR antibody was added to restrict sorting to alphabetaTCR-expressing T cells. In roughly 6 donors, the dominant CD3+CD56+NKG2C+ clonotypes were found to rank among the top 10 CD8+ clonotypes and to make up roughly 1.0-7.5% of CD8+ T cells. Those dominant clonotypes were again the most abundant among CD3+CD56-NKG2C+ cells in a few donors, at about 28.3-65%. It remained unclear whether the expanded NKG2C-expressing T cell clones were specific for HCMV antigens. The study sequenced eight donors, all healthy volunteers chosen at random: three men and five women. A commercial ELISA kit detecting HCMV-specific IgG in serum was used to determine HCMV serostatus. MIGEC was used to demultiplex reads and group the reads by UMI, and MiTCR was used to assemble and quantify clonotypes. Only TCR cDNA sequences supported by at least two reads were kept to exclude erroneous sequences. The tcR package was used for downstream repertoire analysis, and clonotypes were matched across fractions by CDR3 nucleotide sequence plus V segment. VDJmatch was used to annotate antigen specificity against VDJdb, with one amino acid substitution in CDR3 permitted.

The receptor was derived from a woman younger than 35 in good health. This chain is built from TRBV20-1 and TRBJ1-2; the D gene cannot be resolved reliably. The sequencing sample was made of CD4+ T cells sorted from blood. CDR3 sequence: CSAASLSGSGNYGYTF. The DNA sequence is TGCAGTGCTGCTAGTCTGTCGGGGAGTGGAAACTATGGCTACACCTTC.